Each of the 23 T cell receptor beta chains below was sequenced from the same sample in a study of radiotherapy plus CTLA-4 blockade in lung cancer. Clones were sequenced by immunoSEQ multiplex PCR, and TCRdb holds only the in-frame ones, with some missing. The repertoire holds approximately 60,000 clones, 70% to 85% seen once, with approximately 6.1% in the top ten. The sample was peripheral blood, taken from a patient treated with radiotherapy plus ipilimumab. The receptors originated from a human donor with non-small cell lung cancer whose response to radiotherapy plus ipilimumab could not be evaluated.

This chain uses TRBV7-8 with TRBJ1-6; TRBD1 agrees at 8 bases. With 2 bases clipped from V and 6 bases from J, the junction kept 3 bases outside the gene matches. Germline V gene sequence: CDR1 SGHVS, CDR2 FQNEAQ. The CDR3 extends over 15 amino acids. This CDR3 is CASSLQGASNSPLHF. The CDR3, as DNA: TGTGCCAGCAGCTTACAGGGGGCCTCTAATTCACCCCTCCACTTT.

The table lists this clone with a few counts. This chain connects TRBV21-1 to TRBJ2-7; the D call in the table, TRBD2, was not verified against the DNA. TRBV21-1 is classified as a pseudogene. This CDR3 spans 18 amino acids. Here the CDR3 reads CASSKMGASGGSSYEQYF. CDR3 DNA sequence: TGTGCCAGCAGCAAAATGGGTGCTAGCGGGGGGTCTTCCTACGAGCAGTACTTC.

This sequence joins TRBV6-5 and TRBJ2-2; D remains unclear. Germline-derived CDR1 and CDR2 are MNHEY and SVGAGI. The CDR3 totals 12 residues. Trimming removed 4 bases at V and 2 bases at J, with 2 bases between. CDR3 sequence: CASSSNTGELFF. The CDR3 DNA is TGTGCCAGCAGTTCTAACACCGGGGAGCTGTTTTTT.

CDR3 DNA: TGCGCCAGCAGCTTGGCAGAGACAGGGGAGAACACTGAAGCTTTCTTT. Amino acid sequence: CASSLAETGENTEAFF. The chain combines TRBV5-1 with TRBJ1-1; 8 nucleotides line up with TRBD1. Per the germline V gene, CDR1 is SGHRS and CDR2 is YFSETQ. CDR3 size: 16 residues. After removal of 0 bases from V and 1 base from J, the junction contained 5 bases not matched to a gene. Supplemented by reference TRBV5-1 and TRBJ1-1, the full variable domain reads KAGVTQTPRYLIKTRGQQVTLSCSPISGHRSVSWYQQTPGQGLQFLFEYFSETQRNKGNFPGRFSGRQFSNSRSEMNVSTLELGDSALYLCASSLAETGENTEAFFGQGTRLTVV.

The chain uses TRBV7-9 and TRBJ2-2; 10 nucleotides agree with TRBD2. CDR1 is SEHNR and CDR2 is FQNEAQ in the germline V gene (reference sequence). CDR3 length: 16 residues. The V gene end was trimmed by 1 base and the J gene end by 6 bases; junction bases not matched to a gene: 5. DNA of the CDR3: TGTGCCAGCAGCTTAGGTGCGCTAGCGGGAGCCGGGGAGCTGTTTTTT. Its protein product is CASSLGALAGAGELFF.

This clone was recorded a few times. The rearrangement links TRBV2 to TRBJ2-7; TRBD1 matches 9 bases. The CDR3 is 11 residues long. From germline, CDR1 is SNHLY and CDR2 FYNNEI. After removal of 11 bases from V and 4 bases from J, the junction contained 3 bases not matched to a gene. Here the CDR3 reads CAGGQGYEQYF. CDR3 coding DNA: TGTGCCGGAGGACAGGGGTACGAGCAGTACTTC. Using reference TRBV2 and TRBJ2-7 for the parts outside the CDR3, the full variable domain is EPEVTQTPSHQVTQMGQEVILRCVPISNHLYFYWYRQILGQKVEFLVSFYNNEISEKSEIFDDQFSVERPDGSNFTLKIRSTKLEDSAMYFCAGGQGYEQYFGPGTRLTVT.

The chain is built from TRBV6-1 and TRBJ2-7; TRBD2 matches 8 bases. This CDR3 comprises 15 residues. The junction had 13 bases not matched to a gene; V was cut back by 8 bases and J by 4 bases. Germline V CDR1 and CDR2: MNHNS, SASEGT. As DNA, the CDR3 is TGTGCCAGCCACACTGTGCGGGGGGCGAGTTACGAGCAGTACTTC. Its translation is CASHTVRGASYEQYF.

This clone was found a few times. The rearrangement links TRBV6-1 to TRBJ2-5, with 9 bases lining up with TRBD1. Germline V gives CDR1 MNHNS, CDR2 SASEGT. V lost 6 bases to trimming and J lost 4 bases; unmatched junction nucleotides: 6. The CDR3 consists of 14 residues. CDR3 in amino acids: CASRPGQGAETQYF. CDR3 coding DNA: TGTGCCAGCAGACCGGGACAGGGTGCAGAGACCCAGTACTTC.

The chain uses TRBV7-2 and TRBJ2-5; 7 positions match TRBD2. V lost 1 base, J lost 7 bases, and 6 bases stayed unmatched. This CDR3 has 14 residues. Germline CDR1 reads SGHTA; CDR2 reads FQGNSA. CDR3 bases: TGTGCCAGCAGCTTAGGGGGGGGTTCGGGGACCCAGTACTTC. It translates to CASSLGGGSGTQYF.

The J gene is TRBJ1-4, the V gene TRBV5-4, with a possible D match to TRBD1 (6 bases). V shed 4 bases and J shed 5 bases, with 18 bases lying between them. The CDR3 loop spans 16 amino acids. Germline CDR1 SGHNT, CDR2 YYREEE (reference sequence). In nucleotides, the CDR3 is TGTGCCAGCAGCCGGTGGGGAACAGGGTTAAATGAAAAACTGTTTTTT. Its translation is CASSRWGTGLNEKLFF. Full variable domain (rest looked up from reference TRBV5-4 and TRBJ1-4): ETGVTQSPTHLIKTRGQQVTLRCSSQSGHNTVSWYQQALGQGPQFIFQYYREEENGRGNFPPRFSGLQFPNYSSELNVNALELDDSALYLCASSRWGTGLNEKLFFGSGTQLSVL.

The V call is TRBV5-8, the J call TRBJ1-2, with TRBD1 identical over 9 bases. The CDR3 runs 13 residues. Trimming took 5 bases from V and 8 from J; bases not matched to a gene: 7. Per germline, CDR1 SGHTS and CDR2 YDEGEE. CDR3 DNA: TGTGCCAGCAGACCGGGACAGGGTGGGGGCTACACCTTC. Its translation is CASRPGQGGGYTF.

CDR3 bases: TGTGCCAGCAAGTCTACCGGGACTAGCGGGAGTCGATCCTACAATGAGCAGTTCTTC. Translated: CASKSTGTSGSRSYNEQFF. The rearrangement joins TRBV28 to TRBJ2-1; 14 bases align to TRBD2. Germline V CDR1 and CDR2: MDHEN, SYDVKM. Trimming removed 7 bases from V and 1 base from J; junction bases left unmatched: 12. The CDR3 covers 19 residues.

The genes are TRBV7-2 and TRBJ1-3; D uncertain. With 5 bases removed from V and 0 bases from J, the gap between germline ends came to 11 bases. Germline CDR1 SGHTA, CDR2 FQGNSA. This CDR3 has 15 amino acids. The CDR3: CASSPNAGSGNTIYF. The DNA for the CDR3 is TGTGCCAGCAGCCCTAATGCGGGCTCTGGAAACACCATATATTTT.

The rearrangement links TRBV19 to TRBJ1-1; D possibly corresponds to TRBD1 (6 bases). CDR1 and CDR2 (germline): LNHDA, SQIVND (reference sequence). This CDR3 has 14 amino acids. V was shortened by 5 bases and J by 1 base, with 11 bases between the two germline ends. The CDR3 coding sequence is TGTGCCAGTAGTCTTCGGGACACGAACACTGAAGCTTTCTTT. As protein: CASSLRDTNTEAFF.

The gene calls are TRBV7-6 and TRBJ2-3, with D maybe TRBD2 (6 bases). The CDR3 extends over 15 amino acids. V was cut by 5 bases and J by 1 base, with 13 bases left in between. Per germline, CDR1 SGHVS and CDR2 FNYEAQ. The CDR3: CASSIRGGGTDTQYF. The DNA for the CDR3 is TGTGCCAGCAGCATTAGGGGAGGAGGCACAGATACGCAGTATTTT.

This rearrangement joins TRBV4-1 to TRBJ2-1, with TRBD2 identical over 9 bases. The V gene's germline CDR1 is MGHRA and CDR2 YSYEKL. With 0 bases clipped from V and 6 bases from J, the junction kept 6 bases outside the gene matches. The CDR3 contains 16 residues. The CDR3 loop reads CASSQDQWRGGNEQFF. The CDR3 nucleotides are TGCGCCAGCAGCCAAGATCAATGGCGGGGGGGCAATGAGCAGTTCTTC.

The chain has TRBV19 and TRBJ1-5, with D uncertain. The CDR3 contains 13 residues. Per the germline V gene, CDR1 is LNHDA and CDR2 is SQIVND (reference sequence). Trimming left V 3 bases short and J 7 bases short, with 10 bases between. The CDR3 DNA reads TGTGCCAGTAGTATCGCTGAGCGACAGCCCCAGCATTTT. Protein sequence: CASSIAERQPQHF.

The chain uses TRBV7-2 and TRBJ2-7; 7 nucleotides agree with TRBD2. With 5 bases clipped from V and 3 bases from J, the junction kept 22 bases outside the gene matches. This CDR3 comprises 19 residues. Looked up from germline, CDR1 is SGHTA and CDR2 is FQGNSA. CDR3 nucleotides: TGTGCCAGCAGCCCCGGTAGGGGTATCGCGGGAGAGACCCACTACGAGCAGTACTTC. Protein sequence: CASSPGRGIAGETHYEQYF.

The rearrangement links TRBV7-9 to TRBJ1-2, with 8 bases that match TRBD1. Germline CDR1 SEHNR, CDR2 FQNEAQ (reference sequence). This CDR3 contains 16 residues. Losses at the gene ends were 2 bases for V and 1 base for J; bases not matched to a gene: 6. The CDR3 region is CASSLRDRFNNYGYTF. The CDR3 DNA reads TGTGCCAGCAGCTTAAGGGACAGGTTTAATAACTATGGCTACACCTTC.

The chain couples TRBV5-1 to TRBJ2-5, with D possibly TRBD1 on 6 matching bases. The V end was cut by 4 bases, the J end by 2 bases, with 9 bases between. The germline CDR1 and CDR2 sequences are SGHRS and YFSETQ. CDR3 length equals 13 residues. The CDR3 protein is CASSRTAQETQYF. As DNA, the CDR3 is TGCGCCAGCAGCCGGACAGCGCAAGAGACCCAGTACTTC.

Here the CDR3 reads CASSFRRERHF. The DNA for the CDR3 is TGTGCCAGCAGTTTTCGGAGGGAACGGCATTTT. The chain links TRBV28 to TRBJ1-5; no firm D call. Germline-derived CDR1 and CDR2 are MDHEN and SYDVKM. The CDR3 is 11 amino acids. Trimming left V 3 bases short and J 15 bases short, with 12 bases between.

This chain joins TRBV25-1 and TRBJ1-2; D unresolved. The CDR3 totals 14 residues. Per germline, CDR1 MGHDK and CDR2 SYGVNS. Trimming removed 1 base from V and 3 bases from J, with 9 bases in between. The CDR3 sequence: CASSELSGYYGYTF. CDR3 in DNA: TGTGCCAGCAGTGAATTGTCAGGCTACTATGGCTACACCTTC.

This chain connects TRBV12-5 to TRBJ1-5, with D perhaps TRBD1 (6 bases). V was cut by 5 bases and J by 12 bases, with 17 bases left in between. CDR3 length: 13 residues. The germline V gene has CDR1 LGHNT and CDR2 FRNRAP. CDR3 sequence reads: CASGPVQGTHQHF. CDR3 nucleotide sequence: TGTGCTAGTGGTCCCGTGCAGGGGACGCACCAGCATTTT.